Presented here are 29 T cell receptor beta chains from one specimen sequenced in a study of cytomegalovirus exposure and HLA in healthy donors. The primer mix had 60 Vbeta and 13 Jbeta primers. Clones were read by immunoSEQ multiplex PCR, and TCRdb kept only the in-frame ones, dropping some. The table lists about 200,000 clones. The sequenced sample consisted of PBMCs. The receptors stem from a woman aged 25 to 39 in good health and CMV-seropositive.

The chain has TRBV7-9 and TRBJ1-5, with 7 bases identical to TRBD1. CDR1 and CDR2 from the germline V gene are SEHNR and FQNEAQ (reference sequence). The J segment lost 2 bases and the V segment lost 5 bases, leaving 9 bases of the junction unmatched. The CDR3 sequence is 16 residues long. This CDR3 is CASSLPGGQGNQPQHF. CDR3 sequence (DNA): TGTGCCAGCAGCCTTCCGGGTGGACAGGGCAATCAGCCCCAGCATTTT. Combining the CDR3 with reference TRBV7-9 and TRBJ1-5 gives the whole variable domain DTGVSQNPRHKITKRGQNVTFRCDPISEHNRLYWYRQTLGQGPEFLTYFQNEAQLEKSRLLSDRFSAERPKGSFSTLEIQRTEQGDSAMYLCASSLPGGQGNQPQHFGDGTRLSIL.

As to this clone: Additional DNA sequences in this sample encode the identical CDR3. The chain uses TRBV7-2 and TRBJ1-2; 9 bases line up with TRBD1. This CDR3 is 14 amino acids long. CDR1 and CDR2 (germline): SGHTA, FQGNSA. The trim removed 4 bases at V and 4 bases at J, leaving 4 bases unmatched. DNA for the CDR3: TGTGCCAGCAGCTCGGACAGGGGTGCCTATGGCTACACCTTC. Translation gives CASSSDRGAYGYTF.

The chain employs TRBV2 and TRBJ2-1; 9 bases fit TRBD2. V shed 4 bases, J shed 4 bases, and the junction held 5 bases outside the gene matches. Looked up from germline, CDR1 is SNHLY and CDR2 is FYNNEI. The CDR3 is 15 amino acids. The CDR3 sequence: CASSATSGSYNEQFF. The CDR3, as DNA: TGTGCCAGCAGTGCGACTAGCGGTAGTTACAATGAGCAGTTCTTC. The full variable domain, its missing parts supplied by reference TRBV2 and TRBJ2-1, is EPEVTQTPSHQVTQMGQEVILRCVPISNHLYFYWYRQILGQKVEFLVSFYNNEISEKSEIFDDQFSVERPDGSNFTLKIRSTKLEDSAMYFCASSATSGSYNEQFFGPGTRLTVL.

CDR3 DNA sequence: TGTGCCAGCATTCGTGTAGGGGGCAGAACTGAAGCTTTCTTT. This codes for CASIRVGGRTEAFF. V and J are TRBV27 and TRBJ1-1; 7 nucleotides align to TRBD1. With 7 bases clipped from V and 5 bases from J, the junction kept 10 bases outside the gene matches. The CDR3 runs 14 residues. Germline V gene lookup returns CDR1 MNHEY and CDR2 SMNVEV (reference sequence).

In regard to this clone: The sample contains more than one DNA sequence encoding this CDR3. In DNA, the CDR3 is TGTGCCAGCTCACAGGGCAGGGAAGAGACCCAGTACTTC. The encoded protein is CASSQGREETQYF. The chain is built from TRBV18 and TRBJ2-5; D is possibly TRBD1 (5 bases). CDR1 and CDR2 (germline): KGHSH, LQKENI. The CDR3 is 13 residues long. Trimming cost V 4 bases and J 3 bases, with 9 bases left between them. Supplemented by reference TRBV18 and TRBJ2-5, the full variable domain reads NAGVMQNPRHLVRRRGQEARLRCSPMKGHSHVYWYRQLPEEGLKFMVYLQKENIIDESGMPKERFSAEFPKEGPSILRIQQVVRGDSAAYFCASSQGREETQYFGPGTRLLVL.

The chain couples TRBV5-1 to TRBJ1-1, with 10 bases lining up with TRBD1. Germline CDR1 SGHRS, CDR2 YFSETQ. The CDR3 contains 17 residues. The V segment lost 0 bases and the J segment 5 bases; nucleotides outside the gene matches: 10. Here the CDR3 DNA reads TGCGCCAGCAGCTTGGGGCCTCGCCCGGGACAGGGGACTGAAGCTTTCTTT. This codes for CASSLGPRPGQGTEAFF.

As to this clone: At one of its ends the junction is not consistent with the germline gene, which may arise from a read error. The gene calls are TRBV15 and TRBJ2-7, with D uncertain. CDR1 LNHNV and CDR2 YYDKDF come from the germline V gene (reference sequence). The CDR3 consists of 12 residues. CDR3 sequence reads: CATSGERGKQYF. CDR3 DNA sequence: TGTGCCACCAGCGGAGAACGTGGCAAGCAGTACTTC.

The chain carries TRBV7-9 and TRBJ2-3, with a possible D match to TRBD1 (5 bases). The V end was cut by 5 bases, the J end by 3 bases, with 15 bases between. This CDR3 comprises 15 residues. Germline V gene sequence: CDR1 SEHNR, CDR2 FQNEAQ (reference sequence). CDR3 in DNA: TGTGCCAGCAGCAAAGACAGAAGTGGGACAGATACGCAGTATTTT. Translated, it gives CASSKDRSGTDTQYF.

The chain has TRBV6-1 and TRBJ2-7, with 9 bases that match TRBD2. Losses at the gene ends were 6 bases for V and 6 bases for J; bases not matched to a gene: 3. Germline CDR1 reads MNHNS; CDR2 reads SASEGT. CDR3 length equals 12 residues. This chain's CDR3 is CASRLAGGEQYF. The CDR3 nucleotides are TGTGCCAGCAGACTAGCGGGCGGCGAGCAGTACTTC.

The rearrangement links TRBV14 to TRBJ1-2; D gene unclear. CDR3 size: 15 residues. Germline values: CDR1 SGHDN, CDR2 FVKESK. V was trimmed by 0 bases and J by 6 bases, leaving 14 bases between them. CDR3 residues: CASSQDVGILHGYTF. In DNA, the CDR3 is TGTGCCAGCAGCCAAGATGTCGGGATATTACATGGCTACACCTTC.

The V call is TRBV7-8, the J call TRBJ2-1; D gene ambiguous. The CDR3 sequence is 15 residues long. Trimming removed 1 base from V and 0 bases from J, with 7 bases in between. CDR1 is SGHVS, CDR2 FQNEAQ, per germline. CDR3 sequence: CASSLGISSYNEQFF. As DNA, the CDR3 is TGTGCCAGCAGCTTAGGTATTAGCTCCTACAATGAGCAGTTCTTC.

The rearrangement uses TRBV6-5 and TRBJ1-3; 8 bases align to TRBD1. There are 16 residues in the CDR3. Germline V gene lookup returns CDR1 MNHEY and CDR2 SVGAGI. J was trimmed by 4 bases and V by 4 bases; bases with no gene match: 9. The DNA for the CDR3 is TGTGCCAGCAGTTTATCAGGGGGCGCGGGAGGAAACACCATATATTTT. Translated: CASSLSGGAGGNTIYF.

This chain joins TRBV25-1 and TRBJ2-1, with a possible D match to TRBD1 (6 bases). The CDR3 extends over 18 amino acids. Between the trimmed V and J ends, which lost 3 bases and 2 bases, there was a span of 20 bases. Germline V gene lookup returns CDR1 MGHDK and CDR2 SYGVNS. CDR3 nucleotides: TGTGCCAGCAGTGATTTCACCCCTCACAGGGTAGCCTACAATGAGCAGTTCTTC. Protein sequence: CASSDFTPHRVAYNEQFF.

V and J are TRBV5-4 and TRBJ1-1; 8 bases agree with TRBD1. Looked up from germline, CDR1 is SGHNT and CDR2 is YYREEE (reference sequence). V lost 2 bases and J lost 4; bases outside the gene matches: 13. The CDR3 covers 17 residues. The CDR3 DNA follows: TGTGCCAGCAGCTTTCCGACAGGGGCGCCTGGATTCACTGAAGCTTTCTTT. It yields the protein CASSFPTGAPGFTEAFF.

The CDR3 reads CASSVGGTESQPQHF. In DNA, the CDR3 is TGTGCCAGCAGCGTAGGTGGGACAGAAAGTCAGCCCCAGCATTTT. The rearrangement links TRBV9 to TRBJ1-5; 7 bases are shared with TRBD1. The CDR3 runs 15 residues. Germline V lookup: CDR1 SGDLS, CDR2 YYNGEE. Germline trimming cut 0 bases from V and 6 bases from J; bases unmatched to any gene: 6.

The rearrangement uses TRBV19 and TRBJ1-5; D gene ambiguous. The ends were cut back, 0 bases at V and 1 base at J, with 13 bases in the middle. The CDR3 spans 17 residues. Looked up from germline, CDR1 is LNHDA and CDR2 is SQIVND (reference sequence). CDR3 DNA: TGTGCCAGTAGTATAGAGGGAGTCGGGATAAGCAATCAGCCCCAGCATTTT. Translated: CASSIEGVGISNQPQHF.

In the case of this clone: Other DNA sequences from this sample encode an identical CDR3 as well. The J gene is TRBJ2-5, the V gene TRBV2; D is possibly TRBD1 (7 bases). CDR3 length equals 14 residues. Germline V gene sequence: CDR1 SNHLY, CDR2 FYNNEI. The V and J ends lost 0 bases and 5 bases respectively, with 10 bases between them. The CDR3 DNA follows: TGTGCCAGCAGTGAAGCGACAGGGAGGGAGACCCAGTACTTC. This sequence encodes CASSEATGRETQYF.

The chain is built from TRBV11-3 and TRBJ2-3, with 11 nucleotides matching TRBD2. The V and J ends lost 5 bases and 2 bases, in that order; junction bases with no gene match: 6. The CDR3 has 16 residues. Germline lookup yields CDR1 SGHNT and CDR2 YENEEA. In DNA, the CDR3 is TGTGCCAGCAGCCCAGGACTAGCGGGCCACACAGATACGCAGTATTTT. Translated, it gives CASSPGLAGHTDTQYF.

This rearrangement joins TRBV5-1 to TRBJ2-2, with TRBD1 identical over 8 bases. The V and J ends lost 4 bases and 4 bases, in that order; junction bases with no gene match: 12. Germline assignment: CDR1 SGHRS and CDR2 YFSETQ. The CDR3 consists of 17 residues. The chain's CDR3 is CASSARPWQGATGELFF. The DNA for the CDR3 is TGCGCCAGCAGCGCGCGGCCGTGGCAGGGGGCCACCGGGGAGCTGTTTTTT.

The rearrangement uses TRBV6-6 and TRBJ2-5; possibly TRBD2 for D (7 bases). The CDR3 loop spans 14 amino acids. Trimming stripped 2 bases from V and 2 bases from J, with 9 bases between. Germline V gives CDR1 MNHNY, CDR2 SVGAGI (reference sequence). CDR3 nucleotides: TGTGCCAGCAGTTACAGGGGGGGGCAAGAGACCCAGTACTTC. Translated: CASSYRGGQETQYF.

CDR3 loop: CASSPVRDNGNQPQHF. Written as DNA, the CDR3 is TGTGCCAGTAGTCCCGTTCGGGACAATGGCAATCAGCCCCAGCATTTT. V gene TRBV19 combines with J gene TRBJ1-5; possibly TRBD1 for D (6 bases). Germline CDR1 reads LNHDA; CDR2 reads SQIVND (reference sequence). V lost 5 bases and J 2 bases, leaving 16 bases between the germline ends. The CDR3 is made up of 16 amino acids.

J is TRBJ2-7 and V is TRBV30, with D perhaps TRBD2 (7 bases). CDR1 GTSNPN and CDR2 SVGIG come from the germline V gene (reference sequence). The CDR3 covers 14 residues. Trimming pared 0 bases from V and 4 bases from J, leaving 13 bases between. Written as DNA, the CDR3 is TGTGCCTGGAGTGTTGGGGGGAGGGGGTACGAGCAGTACTTC. Translating gives CAWSVGGRGYEQYF. The full variable domain, in which reference TRBV30 and TRBJ2-7 provide the parts outside the CDR3, is SQTIHQWPATLVQPVGSPLSLECTVEGTSNPNLYWYRQAAGRGLQLLFYSVGIGQISSEVPQNLSASRPQDRQFILSSKKLLLSDSGFYLCAWSVGGRGYEQYFGPGTRLTVT.

The chain combines TRBV6-4 with TRBJ2-1; 11 bases line up with TRBD2. The CDR3 contains 15 residues. The ends lost 4 bases at V and 4 bases at J; junction bases unmatched: 3. Germline-derived CDR1 and CDR2 are MRHNA and SNTAGT. The CDR3 DNA sequence: TGTGCCAGCAGTGGATCTAGCGGGGGGTACAATGAGCAGTTCTTC. Amino acid sequence: CASSGSSGGYNEQFF.

This chain uses TRBV4-2 with TRBJ2-3; possible D gene TRBD1, 5 bases. The germline V gene has CDR1 LGHNA and CDR2 YNFKEQ. The CDR3 extends over 14 amino acids. V was clipped by 5 bases and J by 4 bases, with 13 bases between them. This chain's CDR3 is CASSRGKGSDTQYF. The CDR3 nucleotides read TGTGCCAGCAGCAGAGGAAAGGGGTCAGATACGCAGTATTTT.

The J gene is TRBJ1-2, the V gene TRBV4-1; D remains ambiguous. Germline lookup yields CDR1 MGHRA and CDR2 YSYEKL. This CDR3 is built from 13 residues. The V gene lost 4 bases and the J gene lost 4 bases, with 10 bases spanning the gap. CDR3 nucleotides: TGCGCCAGCAGCCCCTCCTCCGGCTATGGCTACACCTTC. Amino acid sequence: CASSPSSGYGYTF.

This chain joins TRBV18 and TRBJ1-1; TRBD1 matches 7 bases. V shed 6 bases and J 6 bases; nucleotides not matched to a gene: 13. The CDR3 is 15 amino acids. Germline values: CDR1 KGHSH, CDR2 LQKENI. Here the CDR3 DNA reads TGTGCCAGCTCGGCGCGGGGACAGTTTAAGGCTGAAGCTTTCTTT. Protein product: CASSARGQFKAEAFF.

This chain uses TRBV10-3 with TRBJ2-2; D remains unclear. From germline, CDR1 is ENHRY and CDR2 SYGVKD. This CDR3 has 17 residues. V lost 0 bases, J lost 0 bases, and 11 bases lay in between. The CDR3 loop reads CAISESIADANTGELFF. The CDR3 coding sequence is TGTGCCATCAGTGAGTCGATAGCAGATGCGAACACCGGGGAGCTGTTTTTT.

J is TRBJ2-1 and V is TRBV9; D call uncertain. Trimming removed 0 bases at V and 3 bases at J, with 13 bases between. This CDR3 has 16 amino acids. Germline CDR1 reads SGDLS; CDR2 reads YYNGEE. CDR3 residues: CASSVATSTLYNEQFF. The CDR3 bases are TGTGCCAGCAGCGTAGCGACTTCCACGCTCTACAATGAGCAGTTCTTC.

This chain connects TRBV5-4 to TRBJ1-5, with 7 bases that match TRBD1. With 4 bases clipped from V and 5 bases from J, the junction kept 9 bases outside the gene matches. The CDR3 covers 15 residues. The germline V gene encodes CDR1 SGHNT and CDR2 YYREEE (reference sequence). The CDR3, as DNA: TGTGCCAGCAGCCGAGGAGGGGACAGTGATCAGCCCCAGCATTTT. Translated, it gives CASSRGGDSDQPQHF.